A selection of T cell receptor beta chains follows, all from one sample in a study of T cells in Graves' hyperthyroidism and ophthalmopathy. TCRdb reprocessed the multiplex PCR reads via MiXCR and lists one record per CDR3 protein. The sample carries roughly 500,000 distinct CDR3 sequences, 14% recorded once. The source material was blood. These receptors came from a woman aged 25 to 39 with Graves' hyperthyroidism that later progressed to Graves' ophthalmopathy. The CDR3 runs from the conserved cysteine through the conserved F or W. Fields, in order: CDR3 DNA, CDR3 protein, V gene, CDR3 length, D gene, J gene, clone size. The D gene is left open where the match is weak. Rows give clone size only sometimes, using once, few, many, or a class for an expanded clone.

DNA: TGTGCCAGCAGTGAAGTGTTGTTTAGGGCTAACACTGAAGCTTTCTTT; CDR3: CASSEVLFRANTEAFF; V: TRBV6-1; length: 16; D: NA; J: TRBJ1-1; size: many
DNA: TGTGCCAGCAGACTAGCCGCGAACACCGGGGAGCTGTTTTTT; CDR3: CASRLAANTGELFF; V: TRBV19; length: 14; D: TRBD2; J: TRBJ2-2; size: many
DNA: TGTGCCAGCAGTCTTATACAGGGATTGGTCAACATTCAGTACTTC; CDR3: CASSLIQGLVNIQYF; V: TRBV12-3/TRBV12-4; length: 15; D: NA; J: TRBJ2-4; size: many
DNA: TGTGCCAGCAGCTTCACTAGTACTACCTACGAGCAGTACTTC; CDR3: CASSFTSTTYEQYF; V: TRBV7-2; length: 14; D: NA; J: TRBJ2-7; size: many
DNA: TGTGCCAGCAGCCGCGGACAGGGGGCCAGCACAGATACGCAGTATTTT; CDR3: CASSRGQGASTDTQYF; V: TRBV11-2; length: 16; D: TRBD1; J: TRBJ2-3; size: many
DNA: TGCGCCAGCAGCCAAGTGGGTCCGGGCGAGCAGTACTTC; CDR3: CASSQVGPGEQYF; V: TRBV4-1; length: 13; D: NA; J: TRBJ2-7; size: few
DNA: TGTGCCAGCAGAGACGACAGGGGGATAACCTACGAGCAGTACTTC; CDR3: CASRDDRGITYEQYF; V: TRBV25-1; length: 15; D: TRBD1; J: TRBJ2-7; size: NA
DNA: TGTGCCAGCAGCTTAGCAGACCTCTTCTACGAGCAGTACTTC; CDR3: CASSLADLFYEQYF; V: TRBV7-2; length: 14; D: NA; J: TRBJ2-7; size: many
DNA: TGTGCCTCCTGCACTAGCGGGAGTGTTGACGAGCAGTACTTC; CDR3: CASCTSGSVDEQYF; V: TRBV10-3; length: 14; D: TRBD2; J: TRBJ2-7; size: many
DNA: TGTGCCAGCAGTTTAGTAGCGGGGGGGGGCACAGATACGCAGTATTTT; CDR3: CASSLVAGGGTDTQYF; V: TRBV27; length: 16; D: TRBD2; J: TRBJ2-3; size: many